These 6 T cell receptor beta chains originate from one sample sequenced in a study of T cell repertoires in cytomegalovirus infection. TCRdb reprocessed the reads with MiXCR, giving one entry per CDR3 protein. The sample has 300,000 to 400,000 distinct CDR3 sequences; about 25% are singletons. These receptors lack a known antigen. This sample comprised cultured PBMCs, obtained from culture after CMV antigen stimulation. Source of these receptors: a human donor in good health (CMV status not recorded). Some clones in this sample may be carry-over from other donors' samples.

The V and J genes are TRBV7-2 and TRBJ2-1; the D is unclear. The V and J ends lost 1 base and 0 bases respectively, with 7 bases between them. Germline assignment: CDR1 SGHTA and CDR2 FQGNSA. The CDR3 is 15 residues long. The CDR3 DNA sequence: TGTGCCAGCAGCTTAGACTCGACCTCCTACAATGAGCAGTTCTTC. It codes for CASSLDSTSYNEQFF.

This clonotype was counted ten times or more. The rearrangement uses TRBV6-5 and TRBJ2-2; D perhaps matches TRBD2 (6 bases). This CDR3 is built from 16 residues. Deletions cut 2 bases from V and 5 bases from J, with 15 bases between. Germline lookup yields CDR1 MNHEY and CDR2 SVGAGI. CDR3 in DNA: TGTGCCAGCAGTTACGGGGCCCTCCGGGGGACCGGGGAGCTGTTTTTT. Translating it yields CASSYGALRGTGELFF.

This clonotype was seen many times. The V call is TRBV4-3, the J call TRBJ2-3, with D possibly TRBD2 on 5 matching bases. Looked up from germline, CDR1 is LGHNA and CDR2 is YSLEER. Trimming cost V 1 base and J 7 bases, with 9 bases left between them. This CDR3 has 13 amino acids. CDR3 residues: CASSQGSGNTQYF. CDR3 DNA sequence: TGCGCCAGCAGCCAAGGGTCCGGGAATACGCAGTATTTT.

This sequence joins TRBV7-2 and TRBJ1-2, with 11 nucleotides matching TRBD1. Germline V lookup: CDR1 SGHTA, CDR2 FQGNSA. This CDR3 has 15 amino acids. With 4 bases clipped from V and 6 bases from J, the junction kept 7 bases outside the gene matches. The CDR3 DNA follows: TGTGCCAGCAGCTCCCGGACAGGGGGCCCCCATGGCTACACCTTC. Translation: CASSSRTGGPHGYTF.

This clonotype was seen ten or more times. The V call is TRBV7-2, the J call TRBJ1-2; D not certain. Trimming left V 7 bases short and J 4 bases short, with 13 bases between. The CDR3 has 13 residues. Germline V gene sequence: CDR1 SGHTA, CDR2 FQGNSA. CDR3 sequence reads: CASTSSLAYGYTF. The CDR3 DNA reads as TGTGCCAGCACTTCAAGCCTTGCCTATGGCTACACCTTC. The variable domain in full, with the rest retrieved from reference TRBV7-2 and TRBJ1-2, is GAGVSQSPSNKVTEKGKDVELRCDPISGHTALYWYRQSLGQGLEFLIYFQGNSAPDKSGLPSDRFSAERTGGSVSTLTIQRTQQEDSAVYLCASTSSLAYGYTFGSGTRLTVV.

CDR3 region: CASTQSLPYGYTF. The CDR3 nucleotides read TGTGCCAGTACCCAAAGCCTCCCCTATGGCTACACCTTC. This chain uses TRBV19 with TRBJ1-2; D call uncertain. The V end was cut by 7 bases, the J end by 4 bases, with 13 bases between. This CDR3 spans 13 amino acids. Per germline, CDR1 LNHDA and CDR2 SQIVND (reference sequence).